This T cell receptor beta chain stems from a study of cytomegalovirus exposure and HLA in healthy donors. Study findings and constraints: TCR beta chains numbering 164 were designated cytomegalovirus-associated. As was reported, the classifier diagnosed cytomegalovirus status with high specificity and sensitivity. In the approximately 130 validation repertoires, 94% of cluster scores exceeded 0, per a later analysis.

The donors were members of the roughly 130-subject validation cohort (separate from the approximately 650-subject first cohort). This table comes from immunoSEQ multiplex PCR, and its TCRdb copy is limited to in-frame clones, with some not included. The table records 100,000 to 150,000 clones, approximately 91% of them present only once. This clone was observed a single time. Its target is unknown. V was cut by 0 bases and J by 2 bases, with 7 bases left in between. The length of the CDR3 is 14 residues. Per germline, CDR1 ENHRY and CDR2 SYGVKD. The chain links TRBV10-3 to TRBJ1-1; no definite D call. Sequenced: PBMCs. The receptor was derived from a man aged 30 to 45 in good health and CMV-seronegative. CDR3 protein: CAISESRVNTEAFF. In DNA, the CDR3 is TGTGCCATCAGTGAGTCCCGGGTTAACACTGAAGCTTTCTTT.